The 17 T cell receptor beta chains in this list originate from one sample, sequenced in a study of cytomegalovirus exposure and HLA in healthy donors (dated by TCRdb to about 2017). The library was made by the immunoSEQ multiplex PCR assay. For the multiplex PCR, a mixture combining 60 forward primers for TCR Vbeta segments and 13 reverse primers for TCR Jbeta segments was used. TCRdb re-hosts the immuneACCESS table, in-frame sequences only. Its copies lack some clones; in the studies checked, an unresolved V gene accounts for under half of them, and the cause for the rest is not known. The sample table records about 160,000 clones; 65% to 90% of these occur just once. The leading ten clones occupy nearly 2% of the sample. Specimen: PBMCs. The receptors were sampled from a woman aged 18-30 years in good health and CMV-seronegative.

The gene calls are TRBV5-4 and TRBJ1-1, with 11 bases fitting TRBD1. Germline loops: CDR1 SGHNT, CDR2 YYREEE (reference sequence). V dropped 2 bases and J dropped 5; count of bases not matched to a gene: 8. The CDR3 loop spans 16 amino acids. As DNA, the CDR3 is TGTGCCAGCAGCTTCCCGTCGGGACAGGGGGTTACTGAAGCTTTCTTT. Translation gives CASSFPSGQGVTEAFF.

The chain couples TRBV27 to TRBJ2-2; tentative D call: TRBD2 (5 bases). Trimming removed 5 bases from V and 4 bases from J, with 17 bases in between. The CDR3 length is 16 residues. The germline V gene encodes CDR1 MNHEY and CDR2 SMNVEV (reference sequence). The CDR3 sequence is CASSAYRGSATGELFF. DNA of the CDR3: TGTGCCAGCAGTGCCTACAGAGGGAGTGCCACCGGGGAGCTGTTTTTT.

The J gene is TRBJ2-3, the V gene TRBV13; no clear D gene. Per germline, CDR1 PRHDT and CDR2 FYEKMQ (reference sequence). V was trimmed by 3 bases and J by 5 bases, leaving 9 bases between them. The CDR3 has 13 residues. CDR3 coding DNA: TGTGCCAGCAGCTTTACCGGGTTAGATACGCAGTATTTT. Its protein is CASSFTGLDTQYF.

This chain joins TRBV5-1 and TRBJ1-2; the D is unclear. CDR1 SGHRS and CDR2 YFSETQ come from the germline V gene. This CDR3 is built from 15 residues. Trimming cost V 3 bases and J 4 bases, with 16 bases left between them. CDR3 loop: CASSSERLGSYGYTF. In DNA form, the CDR3 reads TGCGCCAGCAGCTCAGAAAGGCTCGGGTCCTATGGCTACACCTTC.

The chain employs TRBV19 and TRBJ1-2, with 11 nucleotides matching TRBD1. The germline V gene encodes CDR1 LNHDA and CDR2 SQIVND (reference sequence). The CDR3 has 15 residues. The V gene end was trimmed by 5 bases and the J gene end by 5 bases; junction bases not matched to a gene: 7. The CDR3 reads CASSYGQGAVYGYTF. The CDR3 DNA is TGTGCCAGTAGTTACGGACAGGGGGCGGTTTATGGCTACACCTTC.

The chain employs TRBV11-2 and TRBJ2-5, with 8 bases fitting TRBD1. The ends lost 1 base at V and 1 base at J; junction bases unmatched: 8. From germline, CDR1 is SGHAT and CDR2 FQNNGV. This CDR3 spans 17 amino acids. This chain's CDR3 is CASSLAPAGGLQETQYF. The CDR3 DNA sequence: TGTGCCAGCAGCTTAGCCCCCGCAGGGGGCCTCCAAGAGACCCAGTACTTC.

V and J are TRBV29-1 and TRBJ1-4; 10 nucleotides line up with TRBD1. Per the germline V gene, CDR1 is SQVTM and CDR2 is ANQGSEA. The CDR3 has 12 residues. The V gene end was trimmed by 6 bases and the J gene end by 10 bases; junction bases not matched to a gene: 5. The CDR3 coding sequence is TGCAGCGTCCGGGACAGGGGTGGAAAACTGTTTTTT. Translation gives CSVRDRGGKLFF. Filled out from reference TRBV29-1 and TRBJ1-4, the complete variable domain reads SAVISQKPSRDICQRGTSLTIQCQVDSQVTMMFWYRQQPGQSLTLIATANQGSEATYESGFVIDKFPISRPNLTFSTLTVSNMSPEDSSIYLCSVRDRGGKLFFGSGTQLSVL.

V usage is TRBV10-3 and J usage is TRBJ2-7, with TRBD1 matching over 8 bases. With 9 bases clipped from V and 2 bases from J, the junction kept 3 bases outside the gene matches. From germline, CDR1 is ENHRY and CDR2 SYGVKD. This CDR3 is 12 amino acids long. The CDR3 spells CAIGTGPYEQYF. The CDR3 bases are TGTGCCATTGGGACAGGACCCTACGAGCAGTACTTC.

In DNA, the CDR3 is TGCGCCAGCAGCGGAGGATTTGGCCGACGGGGCACTGAAGCTTTCTTT. Encoded protein: CASSGGFGRRGTEAFF. The gene calls are TRBV5-1 and TRBJ1-1; D is unclear. Trimming removed 4 bases from V and 4 bases from J, with 20 bases in between. The CDR3 totals 16 residues. CDR1 and CDR2 from the germline V gene are SGHRS and YFSETQ. Complete variable domain (other parts from reference TRBV5-1 and TRBJ1-1): KAGVTQTPRYLIKTRGQQVTLSCSPISGHRSVSWYQQTPGQGLQFLFEYFSETQRNKGNFPGRFSGRQFSNSRSEMNVSTLELGDSALYLCASSGGFGRRGTEAFFGQGTRLTVV.

V usage is TRBV5-1 and J usage is TRBJ2-3; 9 bases match TRBD1. The trim removed 0 bases at V and 4 bases at J, leaving 6 bases unmatched. This CDR3 spans 16 amino acids. Germline V lookup: CDR1 SGHRS, CDR2 YFSETQ. CDR3 protein: CASSLARDRVADTQYF. Written as DNA, the CDR3 is TGCGCCAGCAGCTTGGCCCGGGACAGGGTGGCAGATACGCAGTATTTT.

The CDR3 sequence: CASSVNSGEKLFF. DNA of the CDR3: TGTGCCAGCAGCGTGAACAGTGGAGAAAAACTGTTTTTT. V is TRBV9 and J is TRBJ1-4; D is undetermined. Trimming cost V 2 bases and J 8 bases, with 10 bases left between them. The length of the CDR3 is 13 residues. The germline V gene encodes CDR1 SGDLS and CDR2 YYNGEE.

V gene TRBV6-5 combines with J gene TRBJ1-2; 8 bases map to TRBD1. Germline loops: CDR1 MNHEY, CDR2 SVGAGI. CDR3 length equals 14 residues. The junction had 6 bases not matched to a gene; V was cut back by 5 bases and J by 4 bases. CDR3 DNA sequence: TGTGCCAGCAGTCCATGGACAGGGAGCTATGGCTACACCTTC. It specifies CASSPWTGSYGYTF.

The chain carries TRBV7-9 and TRBJ1-4; D ambiguous. The CDR3 is 15 residues long. CDR1 and CDR2 (germline): SEHNR, FQNEAQ (reference sequence). V lost 6 bases, J lost 0 bases, and 11 bases lay in between. The CDR3 DNA follows: TGTGCCAGCAGACCTGGGCACTCAACTAATGAAAAACTGTTTTTT. Protein product: CASRPGHSTNEKLFF.

The chain links TRBV19 to TRBJ2-3; 10 bases are shared with TRBD2. The germline CDR1 and CDR2 sequences are LNHDA and SQIVND (reference sequence). With V trimmed by 9 bases and J by 6 bases, 6 bases remained unmatched. The CDR3 runs 13 residues. CDR3 sequence (DNA): TGTGCCAGCGGGGGGACTAGCGCGGATACGCAGTATTTT. Residues: CASGGTSADTQYF.

V is TRBV4-1 and J is TRBJ2-6, with TRBD2 identical over 13 bases. The CDR3 sequence is 18 residues long. The germline V gene has CDR1 MGHRA and CDR2 YSYEKL. V was pared by 5 bases and J by 0 bases, with 4 bases of the junction left unmatched. The CDR3 nucleotides are TGCGCCAGCAGCGAGGGACTAGCGGGGTCCTCTGGGGCCAACGTCCTGACTTTC. It specifies CASSEGLAGSSGANVLTF.

This rearrangement joins TRBV30 to TRBJ2-2; perhaps TRBD2 as D (6 bases). Germline V gene data show CDR1 as GTSNPN and CDR2 as SVGIG (reference sequence). CDR3 size: 17 residues. Trimming pared 3 bases from V and 3 bases from J, leaving 20 bases between. This CDR3 reads CAWSRPQEGRDTGELFF. CDR3 in DNA: TGTGCCTGGAGCCGCCCCCAGGAGGGGCGAGACACCGGGGAGCTGTTTTTT. The variable domain in full, completed from reference TRBV30 and TRBJ2-2, reads SQTIHQWPATLVQPVGSPLSLECTVEGTSNPNLYWYRQAAGRGLQLLFYSVGIGQISSEVPQNLSASRPQDRQFILSSKKLLLSDSGFYLCAWSRPQEGRDTGELFFGEGSRLTVL.

This clone has a single count. The chain couples TRBV6-1 to TRBJ1-2; TRBD1 is a possible D gene (6 bases). This CDR3 is built from 15 residues. V was shortened by 6 bases and J by 8 bases, with 22 bases between the two germline ends. Germline CDR1 and CDR2: MNHNS and SASEGT. CDR3: CASREQGRGFLGYTF. CDR3 DNA sequence: TGTGCCAGCAGGGAACAGGGTCGAGGTTTTCTAGGCTACACCTTC.